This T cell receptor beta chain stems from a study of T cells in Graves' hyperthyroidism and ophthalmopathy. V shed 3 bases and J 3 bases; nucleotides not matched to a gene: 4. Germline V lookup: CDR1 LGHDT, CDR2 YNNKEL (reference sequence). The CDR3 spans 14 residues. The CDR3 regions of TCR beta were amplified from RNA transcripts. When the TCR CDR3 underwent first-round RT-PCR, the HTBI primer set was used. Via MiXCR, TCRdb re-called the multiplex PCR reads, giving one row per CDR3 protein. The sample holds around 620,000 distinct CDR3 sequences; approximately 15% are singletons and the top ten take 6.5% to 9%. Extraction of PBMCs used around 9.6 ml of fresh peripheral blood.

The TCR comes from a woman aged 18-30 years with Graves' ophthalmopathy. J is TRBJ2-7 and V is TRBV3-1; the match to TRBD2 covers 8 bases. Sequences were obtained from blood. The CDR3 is CASSHPGRGYEQYF. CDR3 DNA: TGTGCCAGCAGCCACCCCGGGAGGGGCTACGAGCAGTACTTC.